The 32 T cell receptor beta chains below come from one sample, sequenced in a study of blood T cell repertoires in COVID-19. The assay was immunoSEQ multiplex PCR, and TCRdb's table has in-frame clones only and misses some. Of around 280,000 clones in the sample, around 88% were seen once. The sequenced material came from PBMCs or T cells enriched from blood (not recorded which). Receptors were obtained from a woman between 40 and 50 years old who had recovered from COVID-19.

The J gene is TRBJ1-6, the V gene TRBV6-2 or TRBV6-3; tentatively, D is TRBD1 (6 bases). The CDR3 covers 16 residues. The germline V gene has CDR1 MNHEY and CDR2 SVGEGT. V was shortened by 6 bases and J by 7 bases, with 19 bases between the two germline ends. Written as DNA, the CDR3 is TGTGCCAGCAGCCCCCGCGACAGGAGGCGGAATTCACCCCTCCACTTT. Translated, it gives CASSPRDRRRNSPLHF.

V usage is TRBV5-6 and J usage is TRBJ2-1; 10 bases line up with TRBD2. Losses at the gene ends were 1 base for V and 14 bases for J; bases not matched to a gene: 6. Germline assignment: CDR1 SGHDT and CDR2 YYEEEE. This CDR3 contains 13 residues. CDR3 DNA sequence: TGTGCCAGCAGCTTGAAGCCAGCGGGAGGGAAGTTCTTC. It codes for CASSLKPAGGKFF.

V is TRBV7-6 and J is TRBJ1-4; 9 bases agree with TRBD1. CDR1 is SGHVS and CDR2 is FNYEAQ in the germline V gene. Losses at the gene ends were 1 base for V and 8 bases for J; bases not matched to a gene: 8. This CDR3 region has 16 residues. The CDR3 DNA follows: TGTGCCAGCAGCTTAGAACCGACAGACAGGGGGGAAAAACTGTTTTTT. Translated: CASSLEPTDRGEKLFF.

CDR3 bases: TGTGCCAGTAGTGCCCAGGGGTTGGGTGAAAAACTGTTTTTT. It specifies CASSAQGLGEKLFF. This sequence joins TRBV19 and TRBJ1-4; D is perhaps TRBD1 (6 bases). Deletions cut 5 bases from V and 7 bases from J, with 14 bases between. The CDR3 contains 14 residues. Germline V lookup: CDR1 LNHDA, CDR2 SQIVND (reference sequence).

The chain couples TRBV7-9 to TRBJ1-2; 10 bases line up with TRBD1. Germline V gives CDR1 SEHNR, CDR2 FQNEAQ (reference sequence). This CDR3 is built from 15 residues. V dropped 5 bases and J dropped 5; count of bases not matched to a gene: 8. CDR3 nucleotide sequence: TGTGCCAGCAGCCCACCAGGGACAGGGGATTATGGCTACACCTTC. Its translation: CASSPPGTGDYGYTF. The whole variable domain, remainder taken from reference TRBV7-9 and TRBJ1-2, is DTGVSQNPRHKITKRGQNVTFRCDPISEHNRLYWYRQTLGQGPEFLTYFQNEAQLEKSRLLSDRFSAERPKGSFSTLEIQRTEQGDSAMYLCASSPPGTGDYGYTFGSGTRLTVV.

This clone was counted a few times. The CDR3 DNA sequence: TGTGCCAGCGGAAATTGGGGGGGCGAGCAGTACTTC. It encodes CASGNWGGEQYF. The chain links TRBV12-3 or TRBV12-4 to TRBJ2-7; 7 nucleotides match TRBD2. The CDR3 contains 12 residues. Trimming took 8 bases from V and 6 from J; bases not matched to a gene: 7.

V gene TRBV5-1 combines with J gene TRBJ2-7, with D possibly matching TRBD2 (5 bases). The CDR3 extends over 12 amino acids. Looked up from germline, CDR1 is SGHRS and CDR2 is YFSETQ. V gave up 4 bases and J gave up 4 bases, with 9 bases separating them. CDR3 nucleotides: TGCGCCAGCAGCCCGGGGTGGTACGAGCAGTACTTC. This codes for CASSPGWYEQYF.

V usage is TRBV3-1 (or the pseudogene TRBV3-2) and J usage is TRBJ2-3, with 7 bases fitting TRBD2. Germline V gene data show CDR1 as LGHDT and CDR2 as YNNKEL (reference sequence). V shed 2 bases, J shed 2 bases, and the junction held 13 bases outside the gene matches. The CDR3 runs 18 residues. CDR3 residues: CASSQSFSGTTLTDTQYF. The CDR3 coding sequence is TGTGCCAGCAGCCAATCTTTCTCTGGGACTACGCTCACAGATACGCAGTATTTT.

The V and J genes are TRBV5-6 and TRBJ1-5; D remains ambiguous. CDR1 is SGHDT and CDR2 is YYEEEE in the germline V gene. V gave up 2 bases and J gave up 0 bases, with 12 bases separating them. The length of the CDR3 is 16 residues. This chain's CDR3 is CASSFGEPDSNQPQHF. Here the CDR3 DNA reads TGTGCCAGCAGCTTCGGGGAACCAGATAGCAATCAGCCCCAGCATTTT. Looking up the rest from reference TRBV5-6 and TRBJ1-5 gives the full variable domain: DAGVTQSPTHLIKTRGQQVTLRCSPKSGHDTVSWYQQALGQGPQFIFQYYEEEERQRGNFPDRFSGHQFPNYSSELNVNALLLGDSALYLCASSFGEPDSNQPQHFGDGTRLSIL.

This sequence joins TRBV27 and TRBJ1-1; 12 bases line up with TRBD1. The J segment lost 3 bases and the V segment lost 0 bases, leaving 8 bases of the junction unmatched. Germline loops: CDR1 MNHEY, CDR2 SMNVEV (reference sequence). The CDR3 has 18 residues. CDR3 loop: CASSLSIRDRGRYTEAFF. CDR3 in DNA: TGTGCCAGCAGTTTATCGATTAGGGACAGGGGGCGTTACACTGAAGCTTTCTTT.

The chain is built from TRBV9 and TRBJ2-1; 10 nucleotides align to TRBD2. The CDR3 runs to 15 residues. With 0 bases clipped from V and 8 bases from J, the junction kept 5 bases outside the gene matches. Germline V gene data show CDR1 as SGDLS and CDR2 as YYNGEE. CDR3 DNA: TGTGCCAGCAGCGTAGATCCTAGCGGGAGCTATGAGCAGTTCTTC. It codes for CASSVDPSGSYEQFF.

The count of this clone is one. The chain combines TRBV4-3 with TRBJ1-4; possibly TRBD1 for D (5 bases). Deletions cut 2 bases from V and 4 bases from J, with 14 bases between. The CDR3 has 16 amino acids. CDR1 and CDR2 (germline): LGHNA, YSLEER. CDR3 loop: CASSQNGGALNEKLFF. CDR3 DNA: TGCGCCAGCAGCCAAAATGGCGGGGCGCTTAATGAAAAACTGTTTTTT.

The chain carries TRBV2 and TRBJ1-5; 8 bases fit TRBD1. The V segment lost 7 bases and the J segment 1 base; nucleotides outside the gene matches: 9. The CDR3 has 16 amino acids. Germline-derived CDR1 and CDR2 are SNHLY and FYNNEI. The CDR3, as DNA: TGTGCCAGCAACCCCATTGACAGGGGAAGCAATCAGCCCCAGCATTTT. It codes for CASNPIDRGSNQPQHF.

The chain employs TRBV28 and TRBJ2-7; TRBD1 is a possible D gene (5 bases). The CDR3 is 15 residues long. Per germline, CDR1 MDHEN and CDR2 SYDVKM. Trimming shortened V by 4 bases and J by 0 bases, and 13 bases separated the two germline ends. CDR3 nucleotides: TGTGCCAGCAGTTCGAGGTGGACACCCTCCTACGAGCAGTACTTC. Translated: CASSSRWTPSYEQYF. The whole variable domain, filled in from reference TRBV28 and TRBJ2-7, reads DVKVTQSSRYLVKRTGEKVFLECVQDMDHENMFWYRQDPGLGLRLIYFSYDVKMKEKGDIPEGYSVSREKKERFSLILESASTNQTSMYLCASSSRWTPSYEQYFGPGTRLTVT.

This chain joins TRBV28 and TRBJ2-5, with 8 nucleotides matching TRBD2. The CDR3 covers 16 residues. The V segment lost 3 bases and the J segment 2 bases; nucleotides outside the gene matches: 8. Germline-derived CDR1 and CDR2 are MDHEN and SYDVKM. CDR3 DNA: TGTGCCAGCAGTTTTAGGAGCGGGGGCCTTCAAGAGACCCAGTACTTC. Amino acids: CASSFRSGGLQETQYF.

V gene TRBV13 combines with J gene TRBJ2-1, with 8 bases matching TRBD2. V shed 7 bases and J 4 bases; nucleotides not matched to a gene: 15. Germline V CDR1 and CDR2: PRHDT, FYEKMQ (reference sequence). CDR3 length: 17 residues. The CDR3 sequence is CASTPGGGRRVYNEQFF. The DNA for the CDR3 is TGTGCCAGCACCCCGGGGGGGGGCAGGAGGGTATACAATGAGCAGTTCTTC.

The DNA of the CDR3 is TGTGCCAGCAGGGGGGGGACTGAAGCTTTCTTT. It translates to CASRGGTEAFF. The genes are TRBV28 and TRBJ1-1; weak D call: TRBD1 (5 bases). Germline lookup yields CDR1 MDHEN and CDR2 SYDVKM. The CDR3 covers 11 residues. Trimming removed 6 bases at V and 5 bases at J, with 7 bases between.

The chain recombines TRBV7-2 with TRBJ2-7; TRBD1 aligns across 7 bases. This CDR3 has 13 residues. Germline V gives CDR1 SGHTA, CDR2 FQGNSA. J gave up 7 bases and V 3 bases, and 6 bases lay outside the gene matches. The CDR3 loop is CASSFDRDREQYF. The CDR3 coding sequence is TGTGCCAGCAGCTTCGACAGGGATCGGGAGCAGTACTTC.

V is TRBV7-2 and J is TRBJ2-1, with D possibly matching TRBD2 (5 bases). This CDR3 contains 13 residues. Germline V CDR1 and CDR2: SGHTA, FQGNSA. V gave up 4 bases and J gave up 5 bases, with 9 bases separating them. This chain's CDR3 is CASSWGANNEQFF. The CDR3 nucleotides are TGTGCCAGCAGCTGGGGAGCGAACAATGAGCAGTTCTTC.

This clone was found once. The chain couples TRBV6-1 to TRBJ1-3; no reliable D call. Between the trimmed V and J ends, which lost 3 bases and 0 bases, there was a span of 15 bases. Germline V CDR1 and CDR2: MNHNS, SASEGT. The length of the CDR3 is 17 residues. Here the CDR3 DNA reads TGTGCCAGCAGTGAGGTAGTTTACAGATCCTCTGGAAACACCATATATTTT. Residues: CASSEVVYRSSGNTIYF.

The rearrangement links TRBV11-2 to TRBJ2-7; 7 bases fit TRBD2. The length of the CDR3 is 15 residues. Germline V lookup: CDR1 SGHAT, CDR2 FQNNGV. V lost 7 bases, J lost 5 bases, and 14 bases stayed unmatched. CDR3 sequence (DNA): TGTGCCAGCACCCGGGGGGTCCGCCTGGAAGACGAGCAGTACTTC. Its protein product is CASTRGVRLEDEQYF.

This sequence joins TRBV28 and TRBJ2-3; TRBD2 matches 9 bases. The CDR3 runs 16 residues. Germline V gene lookup returns CDR1 MDHEN and CDR2 SYDVKM. With V trimmed by 6 bases and J by 2 bases, 9 bases remained unmatched. CDR3 sequence reads: CASRPRSGRNTDTQYF. The DNA of the CDR3 is TGTGCCAGCAGGCCCCGGAGCGGGAGGAACACAGATACGCAGTATTTT.

In DNA form, the CDR3 reads TGTGCCTGGAGTGTAGGCCGGGTCCGGGATGGAAACACCATATATTTT. It yields the protein CAWSVGRVRDGNTIYF. The rearrangement joins TRBV30 to TRBJ1-3; D is ambiguous. There are 16 residues in the CDR3. The V and J ends lost 0 bases and 3 bases respectively, with 15 bases between them. Germline CDR1 is GTSNPN and CDR2 is SVGIG (reference sequence). The full variable domain, with the rest looked up from reference TRBV30 and TRBJ1-3, is SQTIHQWPATLVQPVGSPLSLECTVEGTSNPNLYWYRQAAGRGLQLLFYSVGIGQISSEVPQNLSASRPQDRQFILSSKKLLLSDSGFYLCAWSVGRVRDGNTIYFGEGSWLTVV.

The chain couples TRBV27 to TRBJ2-7; 8 bases match TRBD2. The germline gives CDR1 MNHEY, CDR2 SMNVEV (reference sequence). This CDR3 has 15 residues. Trimming cost V 7 bases and J 3 bases; bases outside gene matches: 11. The CDR3 sequence is CASNPTGTRHYEQYF. CDR3 nucleotides: TGTGCCAGCAATCCTACCGGGACTAGACACTACGAGCAGTACTTC.

The CDR3 sequence: CASSLGSGSPYEQYF. The DNA for the CDR3 is TGTGCCAGCAGCTTGGGTAGCGGGTCCCCCTACGAGCAGTACTTC. V gene TRBV11-2 combines with J gene TRBJ2-7; 7 positions match TRBD2. The CDR3 spans 15 residues. Germline trimming cut 3 bases from V and 2 bases from J; bases unmatched to any gene: 7. Germline V lookup: CDR1 SGHAT, CDR2 FQNNGV.

The V and J genes are TRBV10-3 and TRBJ2-7, with TRBD1 matching over 9 bases. The germline gives CDR1 ENHRY, CDR2 SYGVKD. CDR3 length: 14 amino acids. Germline trimming cut 5 bases from V and 4 bases from J; bases unmatched to any gene: 6. The CDR3, as DNA: TGTGCCATCAGTTTCGGGACAGGGAGTTACGAGCAGTACTTC. Residues: CAISFGTGSYEQYF.

The CDR3: CATHGTAQRGGTEAFF. In nucleotides, the CDR3 is TGTGCCACCCACGGGACAGCCCAGCGTGGGGGCACTGAAGCTTTCTTT. The chain couples TRBV4-2 to TRBJ1-1; TRBD1 matches at 7 bases. The V gene end was trimmed by 10 bases and the J gene end by 4 bases; junction bases not matched to a gene: 18. This CDR3 region has 16 residues. Per germline, CDR1 LGHNA and CDR2 YNFKEQ.

The V call is TRBV18, the J call TRBJ2-5; TRBD2 matches at 8 bases. The germline V gene encodes CDR1 KGHSH and CDR2 LQKENI. J gave up 5 bases and V 6 bases, and 14 bases lay outside the gene matches. The CDR3 is 16 residues long. CDR3 in amino acids: CASSPPLAESGETQYF. Here the CDR3 DNA reads TGTGCCAGCTCTCCCCCACTAGCGGAGAGCGGGGAGACCCAGTACTTC.

The chain's CDR3 is CASSYSIQGGGELFF. The CDR3 DNA reads TGTGCCAGCAGTTACTCGATACAGGGTGGCGGGGAGCTGTTTTTT. The V call is TRBV6-5, the J call TRBJ2-2; maybe TRBD1 (6 bases). Per the germline V gene, CDR1 is MNHEY and CDR2 is SVGAGI. There are 15 residues in the CDR3. The V end lost 0 bases, the J end lost 7 bases, and 12 bases lay between the germline ends.

Here the CDR3 reads CASSKGLVTDTQYF. The CDR3 DNA sequence: TGTGCCAGCAGCAAGGGACTAGTCACAGATACGCAGTATTTT. The rearrangement joins TRBV7-2 to TRBJ2-3; 8 bases map to TRBD2. In germline, CDR1 is SGHTA, CDR2 FQGNSA. J was trimmed by 2 bases and V by 5 bases; bases with no gene match: 3. This CDR3 has 14 residues.

This clone was observed a single time. The genes are TRBV3-1 (or the pseudogene TRBV3-2) and TRBJ2-3, with TRBD1 as a possible D gene (5 bases). Germline CDR1 is LGHDT and CDR2 is YNNKEL (reference sequence). The CDR3 runs 16 residues. Trimming removed 4 bases from V and 4 bases from J, with 18 bases in between. The CDR3 loop is CASSRLNPGIPDTQYF. CDR3 sequence (DNA): TGTGCCAGCAGCCGCTTAAATCCAGGGATACCAGATACGCAGTATTTT.

This sequence joins TRBV7-9 and TRBJ1-2; D remains ambiguous. Trimming shortened V by 7 bases and J by 4 bases, and 13 bases separated the two germline ends. Looked up from germline, CDR1 is SEHNR and CDR2 is FQNEAQ (reference sequence). The CDR3 runs 13 residues. The CDR3 loop reads CASTREQPYGYTF. Here the CDR3 DNA reads TGTGCCAGCACGAGAGAACAGCCCTATGGCTACACCTTC.